The TCR beta chain under discussion was sequenced for a study of shared clonotypes between healthy human individuals (dated by TCRdb to between 2020 and 2021). Regarding the complete study: A few men and a couple of women, aged 18 to 49 years, made up the cohort. For each donor, CD4 naive and CD4 memory were each given three plates, CD8 naive was given two plates, and CD8 memory was given one plate. To increase sequencing depth and limit assay-specific biases, different laboratories used diverse techniques to prepare libraries and sequence TCR repertoires. Between about 0.85 and 9.5 billion PBMCs per donor were obtained by leukapheresis. To estimate repertoire size and how much clonotype sharing occurs between individuals, the study deeply sequenced the blood TCR repertoires of five healthy adults. Results and caveats for the whole study, not just this receptor: Sampling was limited to blood, and TCR repertoires in tissue likely differ from TCR repertoires in blood. Even with the large sequencing depth, rarefaction of the sorted-subset datasets indicated that sequencing was incomplete. Because the study included only a small number of donors, the genetic and exposure-history diversity represented was limited. Pairwise subsampling led to the expectation that sequencing depth would affect the degree of clonotype sharing among donors. Higher generation probabilities were observed for clonotypes shared by all four sorted-subset donors than for non-shared clonotypes. Naive subsets generally had larger estimated clonotype richness than memory subsets did. When a few donors were compared, the shared fraction of clonotypes was roughly 5% for naive CD4, roughly 3.4% for naive CD8, 2% to 2.5% for memory CD4, and less than 0.45% for memory CD8.

Regarding this clone: Its antigen has not been determined. No base-level quality is on record; no much larger clone is a single base apart.

TCR CDR3 regions were amplified from genomic DNA by multiplex PCR using the deep immunoSEQ assay. Extracted genomic DNA from each cell subset was distributed evenly across all wells of several immunoSEQ 96-well plates, and each plate was treated as a replicate. Each replicate PCR for sorted subsets received around 200 ng genomic DNA, equal to about 30,000 T cell genomes. Purified libraries were measured with a Qubit 3.0 fluorometer, size-checked on a Bioanalyzer 2100, and measured again with the KAPA Library Quantification kit. A separate single-read 150-cycle Illumina NextSeq 550 flow cell was used to sequence each immunoSEQ 96-well plate. Processing in the source paper ran as follows. Because only junctional sequences without quality scores were contained in the immunoSEQ output, filtering matching that applied to full-length reads could not be performed. To assign V/J genes and CDR3, sequences were annotated using PyIR, a Python wrapper for IgBLAST v1.9, with IMGT germline references. Reads were removed for weak V/J assignments (E-value above 1e-6), missing CDR3, stop codons, out-of-frame junctions, or ambiguous translated residues. A V3J clonotype was defined by an identical inferred V gene, J gene, and CDR3 amino acid sequence. Percentage overlap between repertoires was computed as shared unique clonotypes divided by the size of the smaller repertoire. Repertoire richness was assessed with RTK rarefaction, the Chao1 estimator, and Recon v2.1 estimates of unobserved clonotypes. Generation probabilities for all TCRbeta clonotypes obtained by the gDNA method from a handful of donors were computed using OLGA. TCRdb limited this immuneACCESS table to in-frame rearrangements with V and J called. A share of clones is missing; checked studies link under half to unresolved V genes, and the rest is unexplained. That table supplies the V and J calls and clone size; D and trimming were determined from the DNA. The sample has hundreds of thousands of clones on record, approximately 97% of them singletons. The biggest ten clones account for about 0.06% of the sample.

Healthy HIV-negative adults with no recently reported acute infections or vaccinations were included as donors. Only Caucasian adults living in Nashville, Tennessee, USA were represented among the donors. CD4+ T cells were enriched by magnetic negative selection, after which naive cells were positively selected on CD45RA and the negative fraction was taken as the memory subset. Blood was obtained by leukapheresis, after which PBMCs were separated by Ficoll-Histopaque density gradient centrifugation and cryopreserved in liquid nitrogen vapor phase. Analytical flow cytometry was used to check the purity and quantity of every magnetically sorted T cell population. Genomic DNA was isolated from each sorted fraction and quantified by UV absorbance on a Nanodrop 2000c. A distance of 6 bases separates the germline ends of V and J, which lose 2 bases and 4 bases respectively. Via the germline V gene (reference sequence), CDR1 is MNHEY and CDR2 SMNVEV. From cysteine to phenylalanine, the CDR3 is 13 amino acids long. Of the read, only the CDR3 DNA is kept; its 39 bases are in frame from base 1.

This sequence uses TRBV27 and TRBJ1-5, with the identity of the D gene unclear. This clonotype originated in a woman aged 25 to 39 in good health. Material: naive CD4+ T cells sorted from blood. The label giving this sample's cell subset or site can be read as: CD45RA+ positively selected. The nucleotide sequence reads as follows: TGTGCCAGCAGTTTAACGAGGAATCAGCCCCAGCATTTT. It specifies CASSLTRNQPQHF.